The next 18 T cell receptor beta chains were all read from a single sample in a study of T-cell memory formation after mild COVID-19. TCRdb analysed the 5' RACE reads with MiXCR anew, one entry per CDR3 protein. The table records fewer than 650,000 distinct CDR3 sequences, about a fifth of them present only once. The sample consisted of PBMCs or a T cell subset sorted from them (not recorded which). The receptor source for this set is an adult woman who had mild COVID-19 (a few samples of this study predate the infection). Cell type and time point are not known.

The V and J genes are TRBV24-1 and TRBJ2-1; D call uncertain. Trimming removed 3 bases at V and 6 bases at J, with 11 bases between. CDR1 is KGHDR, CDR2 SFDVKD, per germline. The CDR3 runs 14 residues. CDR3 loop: CATSDARPFNEQFF. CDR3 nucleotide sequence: TGTGCCACCAGTGATGCTCGACCCTTCAATGAGCAGTTCTTC.

The CDR3 region is CASSLPDTGELFF. DNA for the CDR3: TGTGCCAGCAGTTTACCCGACACCGGGGAGCTGTTTTTT. The chain is built from TRBV27 and TRBJ2-2; no firm D call. V was pared by 2 bases and J by 3 bases, with 4 bases between. CDR3 length: 13 residues. Germline V lookup: CDR1 MNHEY, CDR2 SMNVEV (reference sequence).

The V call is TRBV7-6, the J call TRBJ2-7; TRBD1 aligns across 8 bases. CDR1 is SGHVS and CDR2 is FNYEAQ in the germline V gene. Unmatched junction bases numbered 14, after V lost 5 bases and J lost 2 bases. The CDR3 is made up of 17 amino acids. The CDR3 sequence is CASSVGPTGTGTYEQYF. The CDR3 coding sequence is TGTGCCAGCAGCGTTGGACCGACCGGGACAGGCACCTACGAGCAGTACTTC. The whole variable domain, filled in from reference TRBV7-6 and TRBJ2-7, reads GAGVSQSPRYKVTKRGQDVALRCDPISGHVSLYWYRQALGQGPEFLTYFNYEAQQDKSGLPNDRFSAERPEGSISTLTIQRTEQRDSAMYRCASSVGPTGTGTYEQYFGPGTRLTVT.

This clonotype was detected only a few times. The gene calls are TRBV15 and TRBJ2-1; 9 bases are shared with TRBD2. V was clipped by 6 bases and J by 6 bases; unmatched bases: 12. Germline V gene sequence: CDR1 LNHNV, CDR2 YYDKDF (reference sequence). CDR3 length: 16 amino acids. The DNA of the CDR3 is TGTGCCACCAGAGGCGAGCGGGAGGCGGTTAGCAATGAGCAGTTCTTC. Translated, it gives CATRGEREAVSNEQFF.

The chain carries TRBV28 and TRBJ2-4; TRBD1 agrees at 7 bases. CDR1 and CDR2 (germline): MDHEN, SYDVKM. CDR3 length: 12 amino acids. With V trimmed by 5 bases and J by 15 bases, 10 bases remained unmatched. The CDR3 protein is CASSTGQPFRYF. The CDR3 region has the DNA TGTGCCAGCAGTACGGGACAGCCATTTCGGTACTTC. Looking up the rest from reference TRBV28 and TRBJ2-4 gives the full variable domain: DVKVTQSSRYLVKRTGEKVFLECVQDMDHENMFWYRQDPGLGLRLIYFSYDVKMKEKGDIPEGYSVSREKKERFSLILESASTNQTSMYLCASSTGQPFRYFGAGTRLSVL.

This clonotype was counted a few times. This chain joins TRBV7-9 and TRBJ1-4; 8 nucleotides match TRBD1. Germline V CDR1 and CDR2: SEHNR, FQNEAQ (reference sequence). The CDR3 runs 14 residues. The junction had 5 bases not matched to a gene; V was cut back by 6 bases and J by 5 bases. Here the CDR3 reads CASSPTGVNEKLFF. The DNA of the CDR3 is TGTGCCAGCAGTCCGACAGGGGTAAATGAAAAACTGTTTTTT. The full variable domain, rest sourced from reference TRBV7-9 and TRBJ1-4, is DTGVSQNPRHKITKRGQNVTFRCDPISEHNRLYWYRQTLGQGPEFLTYFQNEAQLEKSRLLSDRFSAERPKGSFSTLEIQRTEQGDSAMYLCASSPTGVNEKLFFGSGTQLSVL.

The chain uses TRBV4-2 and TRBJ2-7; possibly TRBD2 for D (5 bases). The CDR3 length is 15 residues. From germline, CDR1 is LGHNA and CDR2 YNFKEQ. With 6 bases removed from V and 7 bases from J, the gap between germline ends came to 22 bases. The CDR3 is CASRPQLAAPGEQYF. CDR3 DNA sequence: TGTGCCAGCAGACCACAGCTAGCAGCACCCGGGGAGCAGTACTTC.

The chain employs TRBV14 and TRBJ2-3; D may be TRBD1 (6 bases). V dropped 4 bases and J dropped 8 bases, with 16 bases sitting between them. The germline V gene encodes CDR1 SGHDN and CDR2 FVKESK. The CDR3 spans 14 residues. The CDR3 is CASSLAPQGGTQYF. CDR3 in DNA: TGTGCCAGCAGCCTTGCACCACAGGGTGGTACGCAGTATTTT. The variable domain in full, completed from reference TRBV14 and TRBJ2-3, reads EAGVTQFPSHSVIEKGQTVTLRCDPISGHDNLYWYRRVMGKEIKFLLHFVKESKQDESGMPNNRFLAERTGGTYSTLKVQPAELEDSGVYFCASSLAPQGGTQYFGPGTRLTVL.

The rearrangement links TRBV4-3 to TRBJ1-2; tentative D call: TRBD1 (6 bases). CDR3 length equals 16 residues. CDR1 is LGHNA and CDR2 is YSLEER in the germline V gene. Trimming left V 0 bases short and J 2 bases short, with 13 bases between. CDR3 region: CASSQDPAGTNYGYTF. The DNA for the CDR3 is TGCGCCAGCAGCCAAGACCCGGCAGGGACAAACTATGGCTACACCTTC.

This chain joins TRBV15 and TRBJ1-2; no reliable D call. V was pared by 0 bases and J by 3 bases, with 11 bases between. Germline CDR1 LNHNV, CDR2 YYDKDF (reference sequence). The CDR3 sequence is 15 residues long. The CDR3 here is CATSRDMAQYYGYTF. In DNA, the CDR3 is TGTGCCACCAGCAGAGATATGGCCCAGTACTATGGCTACACCTTC.

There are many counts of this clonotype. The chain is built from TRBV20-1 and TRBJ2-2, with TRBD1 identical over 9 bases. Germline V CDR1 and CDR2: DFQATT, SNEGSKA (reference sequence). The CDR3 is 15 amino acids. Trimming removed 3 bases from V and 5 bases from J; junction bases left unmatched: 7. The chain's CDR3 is CSASPGQGRTGELFF. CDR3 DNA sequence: TGCAGTGCTAGTCCGGGACAGGGAAGAACCGGGGAGCTGTTTTTT.

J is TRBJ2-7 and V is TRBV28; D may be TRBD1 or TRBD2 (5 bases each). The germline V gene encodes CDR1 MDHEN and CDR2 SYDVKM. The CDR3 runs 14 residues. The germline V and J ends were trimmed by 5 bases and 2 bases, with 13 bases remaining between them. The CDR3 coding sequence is TGTGCCAGCAGTCCCCGGGGCATCACCTACGAGCAGTACTTC. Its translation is CASSPRGITYEQYF.

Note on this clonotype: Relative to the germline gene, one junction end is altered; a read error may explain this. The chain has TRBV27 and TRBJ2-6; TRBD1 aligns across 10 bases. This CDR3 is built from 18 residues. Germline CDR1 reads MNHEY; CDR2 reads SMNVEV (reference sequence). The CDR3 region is CASSSSGTGDSVANVLTF. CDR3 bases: TGTGCCAGCAGTTCTTCCGGGACAGGGGATTCTGTGGCCAACGTCCTGACTTTC.

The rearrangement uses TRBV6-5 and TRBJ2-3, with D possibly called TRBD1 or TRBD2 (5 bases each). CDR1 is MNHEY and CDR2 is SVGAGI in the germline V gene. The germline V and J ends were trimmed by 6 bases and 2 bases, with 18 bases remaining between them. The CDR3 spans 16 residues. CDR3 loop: CASSPVGGVTTDTQYF. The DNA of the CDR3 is TGTGCCAGCAGCCCCGTTGGGGGAGTAACCACAGATACGCAGTATTTT.

As DNA, the CDR3 is TGCGCCAGCAGCGGCTCCGGGGGCACAGATACGCAGTATTTT. It yields the protein CASSGSGGTDTQYF. The chain links TRBV5-1 to TRBJ2-3; D is perhaps TRBD2 (5 bases). Germline assignment: CDR1 SGHRS and CDR2 YFSETQ. V shed 4 bases and J shed 1 base, with 10 bases lying between them. The CDR3 extends over 14 amino acids.

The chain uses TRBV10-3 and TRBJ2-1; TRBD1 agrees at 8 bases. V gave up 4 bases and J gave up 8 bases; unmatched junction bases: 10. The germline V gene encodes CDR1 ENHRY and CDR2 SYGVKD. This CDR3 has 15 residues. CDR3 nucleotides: TGTGCCATCAGTGGGACCGGGACAGGCAACCATGAGCAGTTCTTC. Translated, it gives CAISGTGTGNHEQFF.

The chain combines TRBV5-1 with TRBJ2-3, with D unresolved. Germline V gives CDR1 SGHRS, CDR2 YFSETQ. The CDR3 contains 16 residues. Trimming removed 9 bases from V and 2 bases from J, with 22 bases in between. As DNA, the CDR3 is TGCGCCACCAAAAGGGATCATCCTAGACTCACAGATACGCAGTATTTT. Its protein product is CATKRDHPRLTDTQYF. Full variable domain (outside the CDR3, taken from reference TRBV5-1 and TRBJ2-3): KAGVTQTPRYLIKTRGQQVTLSCSPISGHRSVSWYQQTPGQGLQFLFEYFSETQRNKGNFPGRFSGRQFSNSRSEMNVSTLELGDSALYLCATKRDHPRLTDTQYFGPGTRLTVL.

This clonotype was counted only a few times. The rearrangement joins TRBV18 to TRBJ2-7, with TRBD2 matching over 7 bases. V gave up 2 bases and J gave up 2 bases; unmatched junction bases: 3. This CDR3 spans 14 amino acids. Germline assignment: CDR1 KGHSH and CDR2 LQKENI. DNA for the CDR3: TGTGCCAGCTCACCAGGGAGGGTGGCCTACGAGCAGTACTTC. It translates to CASSPGRVAYEQYF.